Listed here are 22 T cell receptor beta chains from one sample, sequenced in a study of vaccination effects on CD4 cells after COVID-19. The protocol was immunoSEQ multiplex PCR, while the TCRdb copy is restricted to in-frame clones and leaves out a portion. The table includes more than 50,000 clones, 76% detected once. Which antigens these TCRs recognize remains unknown. Expansion with viral peptide pools was applied to antigen-specific CD4+ T cells by the ViraFEST assay prior to sequencing. With approximately 10 days of culture completed, CD4+ T cells were isolated. Two-dose BNT162b2 or mRNA-1273 vaccination was given to participants. Here the sequenced sample was CD4+ T cells from PBMCs cultured with HCoV-OC43 spike peptides, taken after COVID-19 vaccination. Subset noted: HCoV-OC43 spike overlapping peptide pool stimulation. Receptors originate from a human donor who received a COVID-19 vaccine.

In this sample, this clone turned up once. The J gene is TRBJ2-4, the V gene TRBV29-1, with 9 bases that match TRBD1. This CDR3 contains 12 residues. The germline gives CDR1 SQVTM, CDR2 ANQGSEA. The V gene end was trimmed by 6 bases and the J gene end by 8 bases; junction bases not matched to a gene: 5. CDR3 coding DNA: TGCAGCGTCGGACAGGGGAGTGACATTCAGTACTTC. It translates to CSVGQGSDIQYF. Filled out from reference TRBV29-1 and TRBJ2-4, the complete variable domain reads SAVISQKPSRDICQRGTSLTIQCQVDSQVTMMFWYRQQPGQSLTLIATANQGSEATYESGFVIDKFPISRPNLTFSTLTVSNMSPEDSSIYLCSVGQGSDIQYFGAGTRLSVL.

The CDR3: CASSLIGQGGYGYTF. CDR3 nucleotide sequence: TGTGCCAGCAGTTTAATAGGACAGGGAGGCTATGGCTACACCTTC. The chain employs TRBV27 and TRBJ1-2, with 8 bases matching TRBD1. V was pared by 2 bases and J by 4 bases, with 6 bases of the junction left unmatched. This CDR3 has 15 residues. Per the germline V gene, CDR1 is MNHEY and CDR2 is SMNVEV (reference sequence).

The chain couples TRBV7-2 to TRBJ2-4; the D gene could be TRBD1 or TRBD2 (6 bases each). The CDR3 sequence is 15 residues long. The germline V gene encodes CDR1 SGHTA and CDR2 FQGNSA. The V gene lost 5 bases and the J gene lost 3 bases, with 14 bases spanning the gap. The CDR3 protein is CASSEQGSGKNIQYF. In DNA, the CDR3 is TGTGCCAGCAGCGAACAGGGTAGCGGCAAAAACATTCAGTACTTC.

The chain couples TRBV14 to TRBJ1-1; D might be TRBD1 (5 bases). The CDR3 runs 14 residues. Trimming pared 4 bases from V and 4 bases from J, leaving 13 bases between. The germline gives CDR1 SGHDN, CDR2 FVKESK. The chain's CDR3 is CASSRPQALTEAFF. DNA of the CDR3: TGTGCCAGCAGCCGCCCACAGGCCCTCACTGAAGCTTTCTTT. Combining the CDR3 with reference TRBV14 and TRBJ1-1 gives the whole variable domain EAGVTQFPSHSVIEKGQTVTLRCDPISGHDNLYWYRRVMGKEIKFLLHFVKESKQDESGMPNNRFLAERTGGTYSTLKVQPAELEDSGVYFCASSRPQALTEAFFGQGTRLTVV.

V usage is TRBV4-3 and J usage is TRBJ2-4, with D possibly TRBD1 on 5 matching bases. The ends were cut back, 1 base at V and 0 bases at J, with 10 bases in the middle. The CDR3 has 16 residues. CDR1 and CDR2 from the germline V gene are LGHNA and YSLEER. Written as DNA, the CDR3 is TGCGCCAGCAGCCAAGTGGCAGGGTTAGCCAAAAACATTCAGTACTTC. Encoded protein: CASSQVAGLAKNIQYF.

The CDR3, as DNA: TGTGCCAGCAGCTTGGCGGGGAGGGCCAACACTGAAGCTTTCTTT. Translating gives CASSLAGRANTEAFF. V usage is TRBV5-6 and J usage is TRBJ1-1, with D unresolved. The germline V gene has CDR1 SGHDT and CDR2 YYEEEE. This CDR3 comprises 15 residues. The V gene lost 0 bases and the J gene lost 2 bases, with 11 bases spanning the gap. Full variable domain (remainder filled in from reference TRBV5-6 and TRBJ1-1): DAGVTQSPTHLIKTRGQQVTLRCSPKSGHDTVSWYQQALGQGPQFIFQYYEEEERQRGNFPDRFSGHQFPNYSSELNVNALLLGDSALYLCASSLAGRANTEAFFGQGTRLTVV.

This clone occurred a few times. This chain connects TRBV18 to TRBJ2-3; D is unresolved. V was clipped by 0 bases and J by 4 bases, with 2 bases between them. This CDR3 is 12 amino acids long. Germline CDR1 and CDR2: KGHSH and LQKENI. In nucleotides, the CDR3 is TGTGCCAGCTCACCACCGCCAGATACGCAGTATTTT. As protein: CASSPPPDTQYF.

The chain carries TRBV7-8 and TRBJ2-7; 7 positions agree with TRBD2. The CDR3 contains 14 residues. The germline V gene has CDR1 SGHVS and CDR2 FQNEAQ. The trim removed 4 bases at V and 4 bases at J, leaving 7 bases unmatched. The CDR3, as DNA: TGTGCCAGCAGCTACTCTAGCGGCAGGTACGAGCAGTACGTC. The encoded protein is CASSYSSGRYEQYV.

This CDR3 is CASSRDNGETQYF. The CDR3 DNA sequence: TGTGCCAGCAGCCGGGACAATGGAGAGACCCAGTACTTC. The chain uses TRBV7-3 and TRBJ2-5; D perhaps matches TRBD1 (6 bases). The length of the CDR3 is 13 residues. The V end lost 5 bases, the J end lost 4 bases, and 11 bases lay between the germline ends. The germline CDR1 and CDR2 sequences are SGHTA and FQGTGA.

This rearrangement joins TRBV18 to TRBJ1-1; D unclear. Per germline, CDR1 KGHSH and CDR2 LQKENI. Trimming shortened V by 5 bases and J by 8 bases, and 12 bases separated the two germline ends. The CDR3 has 12 amino acids. The CDR3 region is CASSKNREEAFF. The DNA of the CDR3 is TGTGCCAGCTCAAAGAACCGGGAGGAAGCTTTCTTT.

This chain connects TRBV6-5 to TRBJ1-1; 7 positions agree with TRBD1. The CDR3 covers 13 residues. The germline CDR1 and CDR2 sequences are MNHEY and SVGAGI. Trimming took 10 bases from V and 2 from J; bases not matched to a gene: 7. The CDR3: CATRDRQNTEAFF. DNA for the CDR3: TGTGCCACCCGGGACAGACAAAACACTGAAGCTTTCTTT.

This sequence joins TRBV21-1 and TRBJ1-1. TRBV21-1 is deemed a pseudogene. The CDR3 has 16 amino acids. The CDR3 coding sequence is TGTGCCAGCAGCAAACGCTACAAAAACATGAACACTGAAGCTTTCTTT. Translated, it gives CASSKRYKNMNTEAFF.

The chain employs TRBV10-2 and TRBJ1-1; 9 positions match TRBD1. The germline V gene has CDR1 WSHSY and CDR2 SAAADI. CDR3 length equals 13 residues. V trimming: 7 bases; J trimming: 5 bases; junction bases outside the gene matches: 5. CDR3 bases: TGCGCCAGCATAGGACAGGGGAGGACTGAAGCTTTCTTT. Encoded protein: CASIGQGRTEAFF.

This clone appeared once. The rearrangement joins TRBV3-1 (or the pseudogene TRBV3-2) to TRBJ1-4; perhaps TRBD1 as D (5 bases). CDR1 and CDR2 (germline): LGHDT, YNNKEL (reference sequence). V dropped 3 bases and J dropped 0 bases, with 14 bases sitting between them. The CDR3 totals 17 residues. This CDR3 is CASSHRGVITTNEKLFF. The CDR3 nucleotides are TGTGCCAGCAGCCACCGAGGGGTAATCACAACTAATGAAAAACTGTTTTTT.

The rearrangement uses TRBV2 and TRBJ2-7, with 8 bases that match TRBD1. Per germline, CDR1 SNHLY and CDR2 FYNNEI. V was clipped by 5 bases and J by 3 bases; unmatched bases: 3. The CDR3 runs to 13 residues. This CDR3 reads CASSLDRVYEQYV. The CDR3 DNA sequence: TGTGCCAGCAGTCTGGACAGGGTCTACGAGCAGTACGTC.

This rearrangement joins TRBV5-1 to TRBJ1-2, with TRBD1 identical over 12 bases. J lost 4 bases, V lost 2 bases, and 15 bases had no gene match. The CDR3 is 19 amino acids. The germline CDR1 and CDR2 sequences are SGHRS and YFSETQ. The CDR3 loop reads CASSFWVPGQGANVYGYTF. The CDR3 nucleotides read TGCGCCAGCAGCTTTTGGGTCCCGGGACAGGGGGCGAATGTCTATGGCTACACCTTC.

This sequence joins TRBV7-2 and TRBJ1-1; D is ambiguous. This CDR3 has 12 amino acids. CDR1 is SGHTA and CDR2 is FQGNSA in the germline V gene. V dropped 1 base and J dropped 10 bases, with 10 bases sitting between them. The CDR3, as DNA: TGTGCCAGCAGCTTAGGCTTATTGCGAGCTTTCTTT. Encoded protein: CASSLGLLRAFF.

The V gene is TRBV9, the J gene TRBJ1-6; D is unclear. V lost 4 bases, J lost 0 bases, and 11 bases lay in between. CDR3 length: 16 residues. Per the germline V gene, CDR1 is SGDLS and CDR2 is YYNGEE. CDR3 nucleotides: TGTGCCAGCAGCCCTTCAGAGGGCTCCTATAATTCACCCCTCCACTTT. Its translation is CASSPSEGSYNSPLHF.

The chain is built from TRBV19 and TRBJ2-6, with 10 bases that match TRBD1. Per germline, CDR1 LNHDA and CDR2 SQIVND (reference sequence). This CDR3 contains 17 residues. Trimming removed 5 bases from V and 2 bases from J; junction bases left unmatched: 6. As DNA, the CDR3 is TGTGCCAGTAGTCCCGGGACAGGGGCGGCTGGGGCCAACGTCCTGACTTTC. Encoded protein: CASSPGTGAAGANVLTF.

The rearrangement links TRBV6-5 to TRBJ1-6; unclear D gene. CDR1 MNHEY and CDR2 SVGAGI come from the germline V gene. The CDR3 has 12 amino acids. Deletions cut 2 bases from V and 10 bases from J, with 6 bases between. Here the CDR3 DNA reads TGTGCCAGCAGTTACAAAGGGTCACCCCTCCACTTT. It translates to CASSYKGSPLHF.

This chain links TRBV7-9 with TRBJ1-1; tentatively, D is TRBD1 (5 bases). Germline V gene data show CDR1 as SEHNR and CDR2 as FQNEAQ (reference sequence). The CDR3 totals 14 residues. V shed 5 bases and J shed 4 bases, with 14 bases lying between them. CDR3 nucleotide sequence: TGTGCCAGCAGCCCCCCCGGGGCTTTCACTGAAGCTTTCTTT. Amino acid sequence: CASSPPGAFTEAFF.

This clone was counted a single time. V and J are TRBV4-3 and TRBJ1-2; 11 nucleotides align to TRBD1. V lost 3 bases, J lost 3 bases, and 3 bases stayed unmatched. Germline CDR1 is LGHNA and CDR2 is YSLEER. The CDR3 is 15 amino acids. This chain's CDR3 is CASSQGGQGDYGYTF. CDR3 nucleotide sequence: TGCGCCAGCAGCCAGGGGGGACAGGGGGACTATGGCTACACCTTC.